Sequencing of this T cell receptor (beta chain) was carried out in a study of CD4 T cells in relation to SARS-CoV-2 and coronaviruses. Turning to the study itself: The HLA restriction of the shared crossreactive spike epitopes was mapped.

Before the COVID-19 pandemic, during about 2010-2018, CD4+ T cells were taken from unexposed donors. Uncultured naive and memory CD4+ T cells supplied DNA for deep TCR-beta sequencing. Only in-frame clones appear in the TCRdb table, and some are missing; sequencing was by immunoSEQ multiplex PCR. The table has roughly 60,000 clones, 94% seen once. The CDR3 totals 12 residues. Deletions cut 8 bases from V and 9 bases from J, with 14 bases between. The germline CDR1 and CDR2 sequences are LNHDA and SQIVND (reference sequence). The sample taken for sequencing was naive CD4+ T cells from PBMCs. Sample subset: naive CD4+ T cells isolated by negative enrichment. V usage is TRBV19 and J usage is TRBJ1-5; D might be TRBD1 (5 bases). The TCR sequence derives from a human donor in good health. The CDR3 protein is CASQFRQGPQHF. The CDR3 DNA reads as TGTGCCAGTCAATTCCGTCAGGGGCCCCAGCATTTT.